This T cell receptor (beta chain) emerged from a study of blood T cell repertoires in COVID-19. Study-level information: The samples span acute and convalescent COVID-19 from the United States, Italy and Spain. From T cells, B-cell-depleted T cells, or PBMCs came the material, which was cDNA or gDNA.

Losses at the gene ends were 4 bases for V and 3 bases for J; bases not matched to a gene: 8. The germline gives CDR1 SGHRS, CDR2 YFSETQ. The CDR3 is 17 amino acids. TCRdb's table, derived via immunoSEQ multiplex PCR, lists solely in-frame clones and lacks some. The table has around 200,000 clones, about four fifths seen once. The sequencing sample was made of peripheral blood. This chain connects TRBV5-1 to TRBJ2-3; 13 nucleotides align to TRBD2. The clonotype originates from a woman aged 40 to 55 with active or convalescent COVID-19. The CDR3: CASSETSGRRRTDTQYF. CDR3 bases: TGCGCCAGCAGCGAGACTAGCGGGAGGCGCCGGACAGATACGCAGTATTTT.